This TCR beta chain stems from a study of cytotoxic CD8 clonotypes in ibrutinib-treated CLL. Study summary: Enrolment comprised eleven to twelve relapsed/refractory and more than 14 treatment-naive patients; approximately 18 were IGHV unmutated. Response material was collected after a median around 12 months of treatment, range 6 to 36. Points from the study as a whole: Researchers report that baseline clonality outpaced age-matched healthy donors and tracked circulating CD8+ T-cell counts.

V lost 6 bases and J 7 bases, leaving 15 bases between the germline ends. This CDR3 region has 14 residues. Germline V gene data show CDR1 as SGHTA and CDR2 as FQGNSA. Around 2.2 micrograms of genomic DNA, which was extracted from cryopreserved PBMCs, served as the material used for the TCR beta libraries. As to this clone: Its antigen is unidentified.

This table comes from immunoSEQ multiplex PCR, and its TCRdb copy is limited to in-frame clones, with some not included. Found here are over 140,000 clones, around 81% of them singletons; the top ten hold 6.5% to 8%. The sequence came from a human donor with chronic lymphocytic leukemia. The sample was PBMCs, taken after 36 months of ibrutinib treatment. This sequence joins TRBV7-2 and TRBJ1-4; D gene unclear. Written as DNA, the CDR3 is TGTGCCAGCAGTCCTGGAGCCCCGGTTGAAAAACTGTTTTTT. This translates into CASSPGAPVEKLFF.